This T cell receptor beta chain was profiled in a study of neurological immune-mediated disorders. Overall study results and limits: Sharing of CDR3 amino acid sequences among expanded clones across subjects was absent, suggesting private repertoires in all groups. The authors found no clinical or MRI feature associated with the multiple sclerosis repertoire cluster.

One entry per CDR3 protein, called by TCRdb with MiXCR from the 5' RACE reads. This table holds roughly 45,000 distinct CDR3 sequences, approximately 3% found once. This clonotype was seen ten or more times. Its specificity is unknown. The origin of this receptor is a woman aged 45-65 years with multiple sclerosis. Sequencing input: PBMCs.

The CDR3 reads CASSAVGGGLRETQYF. CDR3 DNA sequence: TGTGCCAGCAGCGCGGTGGGGGGGGGGCTAAGAGAGACCCAGTACTTC. This chain connects TRBV5-6 to TRBJ2-5; tentatively, D is TRBD2 (7 bases). V was trimmed by 4 bases and J by 4 bases, leaving 20 bases between them. The germline V gene encodes CDR1 SGHDT and CDR2 YYEEEE. This CDR3 comprises 16 residues.